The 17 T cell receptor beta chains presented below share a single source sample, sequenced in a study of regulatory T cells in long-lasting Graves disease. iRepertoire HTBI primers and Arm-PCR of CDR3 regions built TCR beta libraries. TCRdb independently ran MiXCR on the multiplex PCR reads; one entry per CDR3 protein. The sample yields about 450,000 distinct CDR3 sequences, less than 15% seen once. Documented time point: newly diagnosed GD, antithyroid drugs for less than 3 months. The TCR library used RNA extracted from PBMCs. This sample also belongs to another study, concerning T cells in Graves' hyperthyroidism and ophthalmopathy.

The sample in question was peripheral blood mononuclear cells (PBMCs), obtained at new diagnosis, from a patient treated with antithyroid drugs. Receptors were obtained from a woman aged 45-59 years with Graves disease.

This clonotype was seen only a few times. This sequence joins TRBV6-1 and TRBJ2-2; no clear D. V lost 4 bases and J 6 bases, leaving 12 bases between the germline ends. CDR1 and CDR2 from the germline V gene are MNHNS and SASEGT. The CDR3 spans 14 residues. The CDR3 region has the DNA TGTGCCAGCAGTGTGTTAGTGACGGCCGGGGAGCTGTTTTTT. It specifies CASSVLVTAGELFF.

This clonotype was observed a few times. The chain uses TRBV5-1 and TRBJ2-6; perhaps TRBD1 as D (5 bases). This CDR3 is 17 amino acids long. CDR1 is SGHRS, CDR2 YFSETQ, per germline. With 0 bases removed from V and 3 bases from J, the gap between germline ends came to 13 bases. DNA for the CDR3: TGCGCCAGCAGCTTGGTAGGACAACGCGGTGGGGCCAACGTCCTGACTTTC. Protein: CASSLVGQRGGANVLTF.

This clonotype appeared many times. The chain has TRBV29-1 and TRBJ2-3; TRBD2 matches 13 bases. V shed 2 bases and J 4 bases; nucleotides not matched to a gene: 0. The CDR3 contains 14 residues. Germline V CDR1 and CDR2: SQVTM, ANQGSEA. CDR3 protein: CSVETSGRADTQYF. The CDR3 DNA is TGCAGCGTTGAAACTAGCGGGAGGGCAGATACGCAGTATTTT.

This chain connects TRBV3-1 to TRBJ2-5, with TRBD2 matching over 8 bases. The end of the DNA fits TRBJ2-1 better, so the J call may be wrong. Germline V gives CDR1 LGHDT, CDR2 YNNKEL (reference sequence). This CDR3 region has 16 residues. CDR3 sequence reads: CASSPRLVAGSNEQFF. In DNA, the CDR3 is TGTGCCAGCAGCCCCCGGTTGGTAGCGGGGTCCAATGAGCAGTTCTTC.

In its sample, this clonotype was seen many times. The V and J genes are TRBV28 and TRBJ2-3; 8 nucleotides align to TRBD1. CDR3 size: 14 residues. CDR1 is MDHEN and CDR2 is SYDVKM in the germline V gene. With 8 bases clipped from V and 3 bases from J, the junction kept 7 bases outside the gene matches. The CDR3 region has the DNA TGTGCCAGCGGACCAGGGGGCTTTACAGATACGCAGTATTTT. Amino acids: CASGPGGFTDTQYF.

CDR3 in DNA: TGCAGCGTTCGCTTGGGCAGGGGTCTAGCCTACGAGCAGTACTTC. Translation gives CSVRLGRGLAYEQYF. The chain combines TRBV29-1 with TRBJ2-7; the D gene is possibly TRBD1 (6 bases). The germline V and J ends were trimmed by 5 bases and 2 bases, with 19 bases remaining between them. Germline V lookup: CDR1 SQVTM, CDR2 ANQGSEA. CDR3 size: 15 residues.

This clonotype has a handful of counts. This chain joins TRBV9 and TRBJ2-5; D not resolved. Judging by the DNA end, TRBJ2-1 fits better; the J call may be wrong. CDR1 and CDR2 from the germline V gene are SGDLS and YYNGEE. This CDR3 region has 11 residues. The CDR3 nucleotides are TGTGCCAGCAGCGTAGACGATGAGCAGTTCTTC. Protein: CASSVDDEQFF.

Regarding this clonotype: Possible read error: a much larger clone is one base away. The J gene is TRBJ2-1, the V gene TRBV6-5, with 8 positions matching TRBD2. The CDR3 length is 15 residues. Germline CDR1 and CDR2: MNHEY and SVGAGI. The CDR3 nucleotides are TGTGCCAGCAGTTACGGGACTAGGAGTCTAAATGAGCAGTCCTTC. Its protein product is CASSYGTRSLNEQSF.

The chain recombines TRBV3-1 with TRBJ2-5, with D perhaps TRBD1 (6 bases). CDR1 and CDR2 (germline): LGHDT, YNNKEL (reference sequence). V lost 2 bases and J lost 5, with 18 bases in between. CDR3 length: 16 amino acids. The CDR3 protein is CASSQSRDTFWETQYF. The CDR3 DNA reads TGTGCCAGCAGCCAAAGCCGGGACACCTTTTGGGAGACCCAGTACTTC.

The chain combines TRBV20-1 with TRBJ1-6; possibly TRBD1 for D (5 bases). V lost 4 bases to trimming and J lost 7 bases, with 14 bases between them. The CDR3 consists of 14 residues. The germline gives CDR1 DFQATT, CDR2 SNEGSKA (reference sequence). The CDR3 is CSATQGPMNSPLHF. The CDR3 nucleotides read TGCAGTGCTACCCAGGGACCGATGAATTCACCCCTCCACTTT.

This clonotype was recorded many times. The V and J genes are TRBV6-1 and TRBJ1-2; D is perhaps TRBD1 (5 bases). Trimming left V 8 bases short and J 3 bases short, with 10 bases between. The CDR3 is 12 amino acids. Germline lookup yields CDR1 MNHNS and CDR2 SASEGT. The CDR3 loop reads CASGRGDYGYTF. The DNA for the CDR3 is TGTGCCAGCGGCCGGGGCGACTATGGCTACACCTTC.

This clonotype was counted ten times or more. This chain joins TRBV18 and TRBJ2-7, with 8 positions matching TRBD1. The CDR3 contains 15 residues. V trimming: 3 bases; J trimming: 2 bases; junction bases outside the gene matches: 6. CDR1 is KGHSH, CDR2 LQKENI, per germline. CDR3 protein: CASSPQGADPYEQYF. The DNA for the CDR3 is TGTGCCAGCTCACCTCAGGGGGCAGATCCCTACGAGCAGTACTTC.

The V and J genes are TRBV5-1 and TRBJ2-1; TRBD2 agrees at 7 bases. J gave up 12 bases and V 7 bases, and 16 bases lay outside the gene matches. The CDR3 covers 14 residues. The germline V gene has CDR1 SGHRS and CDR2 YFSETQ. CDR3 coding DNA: TGCGCCAGCTCCCCAGGGACTACACCCAAAGGGCAGTTCTTC. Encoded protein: CASSPGTTPKGQFF.

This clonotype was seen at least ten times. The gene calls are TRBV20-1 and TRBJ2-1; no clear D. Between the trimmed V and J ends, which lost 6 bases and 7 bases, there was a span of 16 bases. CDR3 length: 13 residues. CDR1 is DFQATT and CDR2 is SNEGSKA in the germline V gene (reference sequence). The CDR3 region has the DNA TGCAGTGCGGCCTCCCTGGTAGGGAATGAGCAGTTCTTC. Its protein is CSAASLVGNEQFF.

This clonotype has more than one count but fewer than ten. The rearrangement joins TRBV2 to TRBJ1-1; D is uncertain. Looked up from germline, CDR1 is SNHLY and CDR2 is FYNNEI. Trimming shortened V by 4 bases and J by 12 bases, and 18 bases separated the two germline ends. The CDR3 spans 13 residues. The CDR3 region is CASSGEDLGETFF. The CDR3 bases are TGTGCCAGCAGTGGAGAGGACCTCGGGGAAACTTTCTTT.

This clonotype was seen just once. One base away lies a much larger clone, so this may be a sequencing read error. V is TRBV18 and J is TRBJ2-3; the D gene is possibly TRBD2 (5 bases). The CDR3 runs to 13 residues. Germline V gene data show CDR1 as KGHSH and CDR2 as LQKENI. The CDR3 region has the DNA TGTGCCAGCTCACCACCGATGGGAGATACGCGGTATTTT. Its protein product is CASSPPMGDTRYF.

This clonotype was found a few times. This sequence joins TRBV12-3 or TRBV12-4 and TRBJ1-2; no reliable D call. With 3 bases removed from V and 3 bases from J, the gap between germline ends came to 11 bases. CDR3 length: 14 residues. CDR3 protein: CASSFFGIDYGYTF. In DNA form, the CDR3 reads TGTGCCAGCAGTTTTTTTGGGATTGACTATGGCTACACCTTC.